The subject of this entry is one T cell receptor (beta chain). Its antigen is unidentified. CDR3 size: 15 residues. CDR1 is SGHTA and CDR2 is FQGNSA in the germline V gene. Trimming cost V 2 bases and J 7 bases; bases outside gene matches: 7. This specimen comes from a study of CD8 T cells in ankylosing spondylitis. TCRdb re-called the 5' RACE reads with MiXCR, one entry per CDR3 protein. The sample has around 430,000 distinct CDR3 sequences, roughly 15% seen once; the top ten hold approximately 1%. Findings and caveats of the study: Previous work reported some of these motif variants in the synovial fluid and blood of reactive arthritis. Clones linked to disease, bearing a CD8+ phenotype, were relatively rare in peripheral blood. Matched ankylosing spondylitis synovial fluid reportedly contained a significantly enriched population of disease-linked clones. Apparently characteristic of ankylosing spondylitis blood was a TCR beta motif (roughly eight highly homologous variants).

Sequenced: blood, either unsorted or a sorted T cell fraction (not recorded which). The chain uses TRBV7-2 and TRBJ2-1, with TRBD1 matching 8 bases. This sequence originates from a male donor with ankylosing spondylitis. The CDR3 spells CASSLKAGGGNEQFF. The CDR3 nucleotides read TGTGCCAGCAGCTTAAAGGCAGGGGGCGGGAATGAGCAGTTCTTC. The full variable domain, with the rest looked up from reference TRBV7-2 and TRBJ2-1, is GAGVSQSPSNKVTEKGKDVELRCDPISGHTALYWYRQSLGQGLEFLIYFQGNSAPDKSGLPSDRFSAERTGGSVSTLTIQRTQQEDSAVYLCASSLKAGGGNEQFFGPGTRLTVL.